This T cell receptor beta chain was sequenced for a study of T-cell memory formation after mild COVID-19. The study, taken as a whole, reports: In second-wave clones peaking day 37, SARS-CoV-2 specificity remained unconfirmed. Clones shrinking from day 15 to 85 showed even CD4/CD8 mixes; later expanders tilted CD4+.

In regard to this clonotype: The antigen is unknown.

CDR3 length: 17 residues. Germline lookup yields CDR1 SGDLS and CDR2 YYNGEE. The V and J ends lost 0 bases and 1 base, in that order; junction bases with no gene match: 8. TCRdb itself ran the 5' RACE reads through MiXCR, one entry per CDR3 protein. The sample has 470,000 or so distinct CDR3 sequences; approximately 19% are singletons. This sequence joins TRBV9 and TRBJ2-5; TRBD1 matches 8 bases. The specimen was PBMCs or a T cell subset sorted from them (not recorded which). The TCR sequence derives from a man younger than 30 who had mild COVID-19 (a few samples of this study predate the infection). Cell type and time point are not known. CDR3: CASSVGFDRGRQETQYF. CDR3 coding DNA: TGTGCCAGCAGCGTAGGTTTTGACAGGGGACGCCAAGAGACCCAGTACTTC.